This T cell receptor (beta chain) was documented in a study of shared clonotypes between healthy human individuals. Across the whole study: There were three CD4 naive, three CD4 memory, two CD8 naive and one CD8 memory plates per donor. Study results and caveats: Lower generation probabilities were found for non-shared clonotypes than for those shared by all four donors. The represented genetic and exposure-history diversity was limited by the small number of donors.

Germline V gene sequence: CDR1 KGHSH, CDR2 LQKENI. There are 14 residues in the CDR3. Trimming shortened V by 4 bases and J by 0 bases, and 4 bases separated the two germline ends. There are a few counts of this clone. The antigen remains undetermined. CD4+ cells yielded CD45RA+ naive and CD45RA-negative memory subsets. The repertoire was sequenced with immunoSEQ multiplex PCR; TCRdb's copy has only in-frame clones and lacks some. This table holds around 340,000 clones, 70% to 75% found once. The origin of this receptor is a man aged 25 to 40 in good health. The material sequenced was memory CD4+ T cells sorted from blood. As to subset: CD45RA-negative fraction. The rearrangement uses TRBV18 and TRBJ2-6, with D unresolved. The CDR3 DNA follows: TGTGCCAGCTCACGAGACTCTGGGGCCAACGTCCTGACTTTC. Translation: CASSRDSGANVLTF.